This TCR beta chain is drawn from a study of control samples from healthy donors and cancer patients. CDR1 and CDR2 from the germline V gene are SGHRS and YFSETQ. Trimming left V 0 bases short and J 7 bases short, with 10 bases between. The CDR3 covers 13 residues. TCRdb's table, derived via immunoSEQ multiplex PCR, lists solely in-frame clones and lacks some. The sample records some 80,000 clones, around 92% being singletons. The genes are TRBV5-1 and TRBJ1-1; D is possibly TRBD1 (5 bases). Sequencing input: blood. The clonotype comes from a woman aged 60-75 years in good health. This CDR3 is CASSLGGAGEAFF. The CDR3 region has the DNA TGCGCCAGCAGCTTGGGTGGGGCAGGTGAAGCTTTCTTT.